The present T cell receptor (beta chain) was sequenced within a study of T cells in Graves' hyperthyroidism and ophthalmopathy. Study-wide background: Specimen type is peripheral blood, collected at initial diagnosis prior to any treatment.

This clonotype came up a few times. V dropped 0 bases and J dropped 3; count of bases not matched to a gene: 7. Germline V gene sequence: CDR1 KGHSH, CDR2 LQKENI. The CDR3 covers 16 residues. Clinicians diagnosed patients from clinical symptoms, serum thyroxine and TRAb, thyroid ultrasound and orbital computed tomography. RNA transcripts provided the source from which TCR beta CDR3 regions were amplified. The HTBI primer set served for first-round RT-PCR of the TCR CDR3. TCRdb reanalysed the multiplex PCR reads using MiXCR and keeps one entry per CDR3 protein. The table has fewer than 700,000 distinct CDR3 sequences, under 20% seen once.

The specimen sequenced was blood. This TCR was recovered from a woman in her 30s with Graves' hyperthyroidism. This chain connects TRBV18 to TRBJ2-7, with 8 bases fitting TRBD1. In DNA, the CDR3 is TGTGCCAGCTCACCACCGATCGGACAGGGAGGCTACGAGCAGTACTTC. It is translated as CASSPPIGQGGYEQYF.